A single sample is the source of the 4 T cell receptor beta chains below, sequenced in a study of shared clonotypes between healthy human individuals. Only in-frame clones appear in the TCRdb table, and some are missing; sequencing was by immunoSEQ multiplex PCR. This sample has 2,500,000 or so clones, with 92% found just once. Sequencing was done on a sample of naive CD4+ T cells from PBMCs. Subset in this sample: CD45RA+ positively selected. The receptors here all came from a man between 18 and 35 years old in good health. Some clones in this sample may be carry-over from other donors' samples.

The sample holds one count of this clone. This chain links TRBV23-1 with TRBJ2-7, with D perhaps given as TRBD1 or TRBD2 (5 bases each). TRBV23-1 is an ORF, with its function uncertain. The CDR3 extends over 16 amino acids. Trimming left V 4 bases short and J 6 bases short, with 22 bases between. CDR3 bases: TGCGCCAGCAGTCCCGGTTTTAGGGGCGCGGGCTGCGAGCAGTACTTC. Encoded protein: CASSPGFRGAGCEQYF.

The rearrangement joins TRBV7-3 to TRBJ2-1; D unresolved. Trimming cost V 2 bases and J 0 bases, with 11 bases left between them. This CDR3 is 16 amino acids long. Germline CDR1 reads SGHTA; CDR2 reads FQGTGA. CDR3 coding DNA: TGTGCCAGCAGCTTAGACGGCTACCCCTCCTACAATGAGCAGTTCTTC. Protein sequence: CASSLDGYPSYNEQFF. Full variable domain (outside the CDR3, taken from reference TRBV7-3 and TRBJ2-1): GAGVSQTPSNKVTEKGKYVELRCDPISGHTALYWYRQSLGQGPEFLIYFQGTGAADDSGLPNDRFFAVRPEGSVSTLKIQRTERGDSAVYLCASSLDGYPSYNEQFFGPGTRLTVL.

The DNA for the CDR3 is TGTGCCAGCAGCGGCCCTAGCGGGAGGTCTTACAATGAGCAGTTCTTC. This translates into CASSGPSGRSYNEQFF. The chain uses TRBV5-4 and TRBJ2-1; 11 bases map to TRBD2. Germline CDR1 SGHNT, CDR2 YYREEE (reference sequence). This CDR3 is 16 amino acids long. Germline trimming cut 4 bases from V and 4 bases from J; bases unmatched to any gene: 7.

The chain employs TRBV4-2 and TRBJ1-3; D gene uncertain. V dropped 0 bases and J dropped 10 bases, with 13 bases sitting between them. CDR1 is LGHNA and CDR2 is YNFKEQ in the germline V gene. The CDR3 extends over 14 amino acids. This chain's CDR3 is CASSQDRNGGTIYF. The CDR3 DNA reads TGTGCCAGCAGCCAAGACCGGAACGGAGGGACCATATATTTT.